Below are 4 T cell receptor beta chains sequenced from a single sample in a study of tissue T cells after allogeneic stem cell transplantation. Time point specified: mouse harvest day 14 after allogeneic transplant. The graft held 10^6 splenic CD5+ T cells and 10^7 T-cell-depleted bone marrow cells. Clones were sequenced by immunoSEQ multiplex PCR, and TCRdb holds only the in-frame ones, with some missing. This sample has approximately 1,600 clones, with 45% found just once. Sequencing input: spleen. The receptors shown here come from a female BALB/c mouse given C57BL/6 T cells with graft-versus-host disease after an allogeneic hematopoietic cell transplant.

As to this clone: Gene names follow the mouse nomenclature. The sequenced fragment ends 1 residue before the CDR3 boundary, so the rest is inferred from the germline J gene. This chain links TRBV13-3 with TRBJ2-5; D is perhaps TRBD1 (6 bases). This CDR3 has 14 residues. V lost 3 bases, J lost 2 bases, and 10 bases lay in between. Germline-derived CDR1 and CDR2 are NNHDY and SYVADS. The CDR3 sequence: CASSVRDTQDTQYF. The part of the CDR3 DNA that was read is TGTGCCAGCAGTGTCCGGGACACCCAAGACACCCAGTAC.

Details on this clone: The listed genes are named as in mouse. The read terminates 1 residue ahead of where the CDR3 ends, so the germline J gene completes it. The chain links TRBV3 to TRBJ2-5; D might be TRBD1 (5 bases). The CDR3 loop spans 14 amino acids. V lost 3 bases and J 2 bases, leaving 9 bases between the germline ends. Germline V gene sequence: CDR1 SNHLY, CDR2 FYNGKV (reference sequence). CDR3: CASSFQGSQDTQYF. The CDR3 DNA, read in part, is TGTGCCAGCAGCTTCCAGGGCTCCCAAGACACCCAGTAC.

In the case of this clone: All gene names here are mouse names. The read terminates 1 residue ahead of where the CDR3 ends, so the germline J gene completes it. The rearrangement links TRBV26 to TRBJ2-5, with 10 bases fitting TRBD1. Per germline, CDR1 KGHPV and CDR2 FQNQEV (reference sequence). CDR3 length equals 13 residues. J was trimmed by 6 bases and V by 4 bases; bases with no gene match: 1. The part of the CDR3 DNA that was read is TGTGCCAGCAGTCGGGACAGGGGTGACACCCAGTAC. Translating gives CASSRDRGDTQY. The entire CDR3 is CASSRDRGDTQYF.

Points on this clone: Genes and germline are mouse. CDR3 in amino acids: CASSLGLGGRREQYF. The CDR3 bases that were read are TGTGCCAGCTCTCTCGGGCTGGGGGGGCGAAGAGAACAGTAC. The chain recombines TRBV12-2 with TRBJ2-7, with TRBD2 matching 10 bases. The read terminates 1 residue before the CDR3 end, so the remaining end is supplied by the germline J gene. Germline V gene lookup returns CDR1 SGHLS and CDR2 HYDKME. V shed 0 bases, J shed 7 bases, and the junction held 8 bases outside the gene matches. This CDR3 comprises 15 residues.